The clone carrying this T cell receptor (beta chain) has only one observation. These data are taken from a study of blood T cell repertoires in COVID-19. Across the whole study: Material from acute and convalescent COVID-19 was sourced from the United States, Italy and Spain. Sources were T cells, B-cell-depleted T cells, or PBMCs; the material itself was cDNA or gDNA.

This CDR3 spans 16 amino acids. J gave up 2 bases and V 4 bases, and 5 bases lay outside the gene matches. Germline assignment: CDR1 KGHDR and CDR2 SFDVKD. The assay was immunoSEQ multiplex PCR, and TCRdb's table has in-frame clones only and misses some. The sample consists of 45,000 to 55,000 clones, around 91% of them appearing once. This sequence was found in a human donor in a cohort sampled during active COVID-19. This rearrangement joins TRBV24-1 to TRBJ2-5, with 11 nucleotides matching TRBD1. The sequencing input was peripheral blood. The CDR3 region is CATSESGTGGQETQYF. The CDR3 nucleotides are TGTGCCACCAGTGAGTCCGGGACAGGGGGACAAGAGACCCAGTACTTC.